Here is one TCR beta chain with its context. The antigen remains undetermined. The sample comes from a study of T cell responses to AZD1222 COVID-19 vaccine. Whole-study context: Second-dose intervals of approximately 4 or approximately 12 weeks were pooled.

CDR1 and CDR2 (germline): MGHRA, YSYEKL. This CDR3 contains 16 residues. V gave up 2 bases and J gave up 0 bases, with 14 bases separating them. Clones were sequenced by immunoSEQ multiplex PCR, and TCRdb holds only the in-frame ones, with some missing. The data hold around 250,000 clones, with more than 85% observed a single time. Study observations and caveats: Vaccination with two AZD1222 doses was followed by a rise in Spike-specific TCR breadth and depth.

Source: peripheral blood, taken on day 0 of AZD1222 vaccination. This chain links TRBV4-1 with TRBJ2-7; tentative D call: TRBD1 (5 bases). This TCR was recovered from an adult in good health. The DNA of the CDR3 is TGCGCCAGCAGCCAACTACAGGTGCCGTTCTCCTACGAGCAGTACTTC. It encodes CASSQLQVPFSYEQYF.